These T cell receptor beta chains were read from a single sample in a study of blood T cell repertoires in COVID-19. Sequencing used immunoSEQ multiplex PCR; TCRdb keeps in-frame clones, though not all of them. In the table there are about 59,000 clones, around 87% of which are singletons. Sequencing was carried out using peripheral blood. The receptors originated from a man in his sixties with active or convalescent COVID-19. The CDR3 runs from the conserved cysteine through the conserved F or W. A D gene is named only where the DNA matches it firmly. Clone size is stated in some rows and not others, as once, few, many or a class when expanded.

15	NA	TRBV24-1	TRBJ1-2	NA	TGTGCCACCAGTGATCCCGGTAGGGAGGCTTGGGGCTACACCTTC	CATSDPGREAWGYTF
16	TRBD2	TRBV19	TRBJ2-5	NA	TGTGCCAGTAGTGAGCGGGACTTTCTGTACCAAGAGACCCAGTACTTC	CASSERDFLYQETQYF
15	NA	TRBV5-5	TRBJ2-1	once	TGTGCCAGCAGCTCACCCCACAGACAGATTAATGAGCAGTTCTTC	CASSSPHRQINEQFF
12	NA	TRBV28	TRBJ1-5	NA	TGTGCCAGCAGTTCGCGGAATCAGCCCCAGCATTTT	CASSSRNQPQHF
14	NA	TRBV20-1	TRBJ1-1	NA	TGCAGTGCTAGTGTACAGGGTGGGGTCACTGAAGCTTTCTTT	CSASVQGGVTEAFF
14	TRBD1	TRBV2	TRBJ2-7	NA	TGTGCCAGCAGTGGTCGGCAGGGGGCGGGCGAGCAGTACTTC	CASSGRQGAGEQYF
15	TRBD2	TRBV19	TRBJ2-7	NA	TGTGCCAGTAGTATTGCGGGGAGGGCGATGGACGAGCAGTACTTC	CASSIAGRAMDEQYF
14	NA	TRBV5-1	TRBJ2-4	few	TGCGCCAGCAGCTTGGATGGAGGTGGAAACATTCAGTACTTC	CASSLDGGGNIQYF
15	NA	TRBV7-3	TRBJ2-1	NA	TGTGCCAGCAGCTATAGCGGTGGCTCCTACAATGAGCAGTTCTTC	CASSYSGGSYNEQFF
15	NA	TRBV5-1	TRBJ1-4	NA	TGCGCCAGCAGCTTGGCAGGCCACCCCAGTGAAAAACTGTTTTTT	CASSLAGHPSEKLFF
15	NA	TRBV5-1	TRBJ2-5	NA	TGCGCCAGCAGCTCGGGGGGCAGGGGCCAAGAGACCCAGTACTTC	CASSSGGRGQETQYF
15	NA	TRBV29-1	TRBJ2-1	NA	TGCAGCGTAGCAAAACGGTCGAGCTCCTACAATGAGCAGTTCTTC	CSVAKRSSSYNEQFF
15	TRBD2	TRBV18	TRBJ2-7	NA	TGTGCCAGCTCGGAAGGACTAGCGGGAGTTTACGAGCAGTACTTC	CASSEGLAGVYEQYF
12	TRBD1	TRBV18	TRBJ2-1	NA	TGTGCCAGCTCTCTACAGGGGAATGAGCAGTTCTTC	CASSLQGNEQFF
14	NA	TRBV19	TRBJ2-2	NA	TGTGCCAGTAGTATCGGGGGACCGACCGGGGAGCTGTTTTTT	CASSIGGPTGELFF
14	TRBD1	TRBV27	TRBJ2-2	NA	TGTGCCAGCAGAGACAGGGTAACGACCGGGGAGCTGTTTTTT	CASRDRVTTGELFF
13	NA	TRBV5-1	TRBJ2-3	NA	TGCGCCAGCAGCCGCCCGCCGGGTGATACGCAGTATTTT	CASSRPPGDTQYF
11	TRBD2	TRBV20-1	TRBJ2-3	once	TGCAGTGCTAGTGTGGCGGGAGGGCAGTATTTT	CSASVAGGQYF
13	NA	TRBV4-2	TRBJ1-2	NA	TGTGCCAGCAGCCAAGATCAGTCCTATGGCTACACCTTC	CASSQDQSYGYTF
14	NA	TRBV6-5	TRBJ2-7	NA	TGTGCCAGCAGAAGGGAGGGGGTGGGGGGCGAGCAGTACTTC	CASRREGVGGEQYF
15	TRBD1	TRBV24-1	TRBJ1-5	NA	TGTGCCACCAGTCCCCAAGGGACAGGGATTCAGCCCCAGCATTTT	CATSPQGTGIQPQHF
12	NA	TRBV2	TRBJ1-1	NA	TGTGCCAGCAGTGTGCGCAACACTGAAGCTTTCTTT	CASSVRNTEAFF
15	TRBD1	TRBV28	TRBJ2-4	NA	TGTGCCAGCAGCAAAGGACAGGGGGATCAAAACATTCAGTACTTC	CASSKGQGDQNIQYF
13	TRBD1	TRBV18	TRBJ1-6	NA	TGTGCCAGCTCACCAGACAGGGACTCACCCCTCCACTTT	CASSPDRDSPLHF
15	NA	TRBV28	TRBJ2-6	NA	TGTGCCAGCAGGGTCGGGGGGACAGGGGCCAACGTCCTGACTTTC	CASRVGGTGANVLTF
14	TRBD1	TRBV4-2	TRBJ1-5	once	TGTGCCAGCAGCCAACCGGGACAGGGCCCGGCCCAGCATTTT	CASSQPGQGPAQHF
15	TRBD2	TRBV19	TRBJ2-4	NA	TGTGCCAGTAGTTGGGCGGGAGCTGGCAAAAACATTCAGTACTTC	CASSWAGAGKNIQYF
15	TRBD2	TRBV15	TRBJ2-1	NA	TGTGCCACCAGCAGAGCTAGCGGAGTTTACAATGAGCAGTTCTTC	CATSRASGVYNEQFF